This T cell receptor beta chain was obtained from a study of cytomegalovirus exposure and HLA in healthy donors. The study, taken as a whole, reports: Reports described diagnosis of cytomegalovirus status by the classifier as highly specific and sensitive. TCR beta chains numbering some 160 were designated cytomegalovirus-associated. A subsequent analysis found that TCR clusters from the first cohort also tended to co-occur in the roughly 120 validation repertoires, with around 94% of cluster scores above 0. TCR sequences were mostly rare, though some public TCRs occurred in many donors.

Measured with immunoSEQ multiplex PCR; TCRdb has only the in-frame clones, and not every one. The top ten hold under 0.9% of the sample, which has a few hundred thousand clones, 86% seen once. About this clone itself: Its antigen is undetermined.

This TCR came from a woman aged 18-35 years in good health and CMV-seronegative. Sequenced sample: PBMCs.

The CDR3 bases are TGTGCCAGCAGCTCCGGGACTAGCGGTGCCTACGAGCAGTACTTC. Protein sequence: CASSSGTSGAYEQYF. V gene TRBV5-6 combines with J gene TRBJ2-7, with 11 bases lining up with TRBD2. The CDR3 has 15 amino acids. CDR1 and CDR2 (germline): SGHDT, YYEEEE. The V segment lost 3 bases and the J segment 2 bases; nucleotides outside the gene matches: 4.